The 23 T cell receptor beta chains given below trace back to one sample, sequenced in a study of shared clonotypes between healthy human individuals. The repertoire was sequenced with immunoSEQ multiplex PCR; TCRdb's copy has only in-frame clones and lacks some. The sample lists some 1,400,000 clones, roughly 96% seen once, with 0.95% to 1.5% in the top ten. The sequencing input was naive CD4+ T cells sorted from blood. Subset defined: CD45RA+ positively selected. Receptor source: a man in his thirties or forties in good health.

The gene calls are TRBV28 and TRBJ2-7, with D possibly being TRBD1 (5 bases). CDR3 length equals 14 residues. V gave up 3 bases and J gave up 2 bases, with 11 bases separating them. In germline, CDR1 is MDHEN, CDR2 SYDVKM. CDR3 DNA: TGTGCCAGCAGTTTCACCAGGGTTACCTACGAGCAGTACTTC. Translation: CASSFTRVTYEQYF.

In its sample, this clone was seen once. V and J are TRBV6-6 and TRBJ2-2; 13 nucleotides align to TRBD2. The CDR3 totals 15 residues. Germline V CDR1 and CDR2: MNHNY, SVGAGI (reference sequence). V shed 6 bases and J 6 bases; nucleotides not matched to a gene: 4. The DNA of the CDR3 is TGTGCCAGCAGCCAGACTAGCGGGAGGTCCGGGGAGCTGTTTTTT. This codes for CASSQTSGRSGELFF.

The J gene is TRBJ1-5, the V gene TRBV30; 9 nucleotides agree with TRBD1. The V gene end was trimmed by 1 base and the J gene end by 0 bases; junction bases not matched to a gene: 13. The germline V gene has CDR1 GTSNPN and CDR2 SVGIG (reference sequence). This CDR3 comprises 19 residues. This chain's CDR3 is CAWSGKLRDRAYSNQPQHF. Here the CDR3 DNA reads TGTGCCTGGAGTGGAAAACTCCGGGACAGGGCGTATAGCAATCAGCCCCAGCATTTT.

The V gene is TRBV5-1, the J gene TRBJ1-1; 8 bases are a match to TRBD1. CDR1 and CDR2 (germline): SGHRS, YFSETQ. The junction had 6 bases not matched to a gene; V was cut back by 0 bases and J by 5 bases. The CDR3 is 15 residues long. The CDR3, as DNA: TGCGCCAGCAGCTTGGCTGGACAGGGAGGGACTGAAGCTTTCTTT. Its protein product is CASSLAGQGGTEAFF.

CDR3 DNA: TGTGCCAGCAGCCCCTGGGGGGTCCCGAGTACGCAGTATTTT. Translating it yields CASSPWGVPSTQYF. This rearrangement joins TRBV5-6 to TRBJ2-3, with a possible D match to TRBD2 (6 bases). Germline-derived CDR1 and CDR2 are SGHDT and YYEEEE. The CDR3 covers 14 residues. The V end lost 4 bases, the J end lost 8 bases, and 17 bases lay between the germline ends.

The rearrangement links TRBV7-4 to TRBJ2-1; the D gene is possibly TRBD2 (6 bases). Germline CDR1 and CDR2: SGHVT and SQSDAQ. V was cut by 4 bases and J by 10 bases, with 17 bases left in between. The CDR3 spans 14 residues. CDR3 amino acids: CASSSQRVNSEQFF. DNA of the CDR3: TGTGCCAGCAGCTCCCAGCGGGTGAACTCGGAGCAGTTCTTC.

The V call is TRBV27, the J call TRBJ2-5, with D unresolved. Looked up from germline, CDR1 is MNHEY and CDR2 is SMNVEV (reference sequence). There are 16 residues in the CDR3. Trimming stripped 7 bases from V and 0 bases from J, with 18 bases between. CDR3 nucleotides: TGTGCCAGCAAGCGCATGGTAGATCGGTACCAAGAGACCCAGTACTTC. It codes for CASKRMVDRYQETQYF.

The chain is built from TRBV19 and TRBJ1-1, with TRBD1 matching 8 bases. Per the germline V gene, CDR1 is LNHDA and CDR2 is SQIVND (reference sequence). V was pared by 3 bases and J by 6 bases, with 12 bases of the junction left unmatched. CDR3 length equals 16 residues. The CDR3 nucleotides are TGTGCCAGTAGTATTAACTCGGCAGGGGGCGCCTCTGAAGCTTTCTTT. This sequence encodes CASSINSAGGASEAFF.

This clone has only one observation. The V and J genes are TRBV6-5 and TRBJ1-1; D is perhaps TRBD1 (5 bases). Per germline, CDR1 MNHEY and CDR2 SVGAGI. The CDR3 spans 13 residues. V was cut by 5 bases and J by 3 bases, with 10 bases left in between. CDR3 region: CASSPYRYTEAFF. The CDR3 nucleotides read TGTGCCAGCAGTCCCTACAGGTACACTGAAGCTTTCTTT.

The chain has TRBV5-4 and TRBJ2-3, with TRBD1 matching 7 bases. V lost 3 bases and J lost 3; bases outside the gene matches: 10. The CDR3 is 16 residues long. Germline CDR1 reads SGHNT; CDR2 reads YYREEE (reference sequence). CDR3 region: CASSSIDRAGTDTQYF. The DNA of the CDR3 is TGTGCCAGCAGCTCTATTGACAGGGCCGGTACAGATACGCAGTATTTT.

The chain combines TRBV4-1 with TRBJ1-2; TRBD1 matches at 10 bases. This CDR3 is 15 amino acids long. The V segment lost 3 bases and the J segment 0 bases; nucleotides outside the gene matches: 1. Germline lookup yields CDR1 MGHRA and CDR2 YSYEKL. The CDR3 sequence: CASSQDRGTNYGYTF. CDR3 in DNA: TGCGCCAGCAGCCAGGACAGGGGGACTAACTATGGCTACACCTTC.

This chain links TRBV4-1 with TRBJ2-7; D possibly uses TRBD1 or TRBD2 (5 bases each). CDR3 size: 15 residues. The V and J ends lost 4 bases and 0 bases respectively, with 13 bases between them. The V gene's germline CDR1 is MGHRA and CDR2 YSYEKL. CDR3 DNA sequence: TGCGCCAGCAGCCGAGGACCGGGGCCCTCCTACGAGCAGTACTTC. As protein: CASSRGPGPSYEQYF.

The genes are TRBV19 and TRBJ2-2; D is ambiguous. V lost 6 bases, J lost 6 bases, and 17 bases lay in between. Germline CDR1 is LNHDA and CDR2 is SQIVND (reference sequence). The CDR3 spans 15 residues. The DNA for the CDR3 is TGTGCCAGTAGACGAAAGCCTTTAGATTCCGGGGAGCTGTTTTTT. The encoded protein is CASRRKPLDSGELFF.

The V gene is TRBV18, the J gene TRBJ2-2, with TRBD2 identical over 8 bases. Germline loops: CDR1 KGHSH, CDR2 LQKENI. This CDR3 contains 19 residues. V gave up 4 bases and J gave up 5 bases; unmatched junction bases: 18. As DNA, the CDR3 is TGTGCCAGCTCACATTCCCTCTCGGCGGGGGGCGCGAGGACCGGGGAGCTGTTTTTT. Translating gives CASSHSLSAGGARTGELFF.

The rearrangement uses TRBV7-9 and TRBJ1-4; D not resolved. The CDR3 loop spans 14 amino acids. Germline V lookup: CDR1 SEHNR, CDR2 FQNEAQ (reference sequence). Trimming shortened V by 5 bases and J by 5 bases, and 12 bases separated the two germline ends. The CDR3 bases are TGTGCCAGCAGCCTCGGCCAGCAGAATGAAAAACTGTTTTTT. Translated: CASSLGQQNEKLFF.

The CDR3 is CASSVTGTGSEKLFF. The CDR3 DNA reads TGTGCCAGCAGCGTAACCGGGACAGGGTCTGAAAAACTGTTTTTT. The chain couples TRBV11-2 to TRBJ1-4; 9 bases map to TRBD1. Trimming at V came to 5 bases and at J to 7 bases, leaving 8 bases not matched to a gene. The CDR3 loop spans 15 amino acids. Germline CDR1 reads SGHAT; CDR2 reads FQNNGV.

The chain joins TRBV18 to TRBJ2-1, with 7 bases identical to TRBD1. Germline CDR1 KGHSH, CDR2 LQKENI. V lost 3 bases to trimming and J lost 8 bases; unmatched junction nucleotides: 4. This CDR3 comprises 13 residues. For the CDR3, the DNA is TGTGCCAGCTCACCCCTAGGGGGCGATGAGCAGTTCTTC. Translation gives CASSPLGGDEQFF.

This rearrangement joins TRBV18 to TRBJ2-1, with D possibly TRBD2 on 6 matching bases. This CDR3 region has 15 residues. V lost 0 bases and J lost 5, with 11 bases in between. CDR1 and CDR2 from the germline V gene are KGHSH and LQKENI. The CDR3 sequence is CASSPPAGPHNEQFF. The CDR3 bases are TGTGCCAGCTCACCACCGGCGGGACCCCACAATGAGCAGTTCTTC.

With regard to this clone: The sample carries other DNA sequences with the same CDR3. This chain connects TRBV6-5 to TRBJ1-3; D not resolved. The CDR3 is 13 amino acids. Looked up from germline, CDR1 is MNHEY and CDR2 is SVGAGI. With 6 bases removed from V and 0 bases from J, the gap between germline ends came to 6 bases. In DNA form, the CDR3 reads TGTGCCAGCAGAAGAGACTCTGGAAACACCATATATTTT. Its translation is CASRRDSGNTIYF.

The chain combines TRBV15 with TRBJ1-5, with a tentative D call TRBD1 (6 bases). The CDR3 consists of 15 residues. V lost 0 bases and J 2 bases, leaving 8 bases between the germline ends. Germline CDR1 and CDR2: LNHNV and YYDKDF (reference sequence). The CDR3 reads CATSREQGGNQPQHF. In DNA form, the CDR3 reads TGTGCCACCAGCAGAGAACAGGGTGGCAATCAGCCCCAGCATTTT.

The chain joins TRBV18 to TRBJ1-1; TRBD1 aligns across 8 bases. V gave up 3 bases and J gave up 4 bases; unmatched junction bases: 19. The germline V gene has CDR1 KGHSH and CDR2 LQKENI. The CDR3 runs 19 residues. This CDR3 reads CASSPVLQGGGVLITEAFF. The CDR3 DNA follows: TGTGCCAGCTCACCGGTATTACAGGGGGGCGGAGTATTAATCACTGAAGCTTTCTTT. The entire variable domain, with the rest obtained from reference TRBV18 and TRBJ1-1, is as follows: NAGVMQNPRHLVRRRGQEARLRCSPMKGHSHVYWYRQLPEEGLKFMVYLQKENIIDESGMPKERFSAEFPKEGPSILRIQQVVRGDSAAYFCASSPVLQGGGVLITEAFFGQGTRLTVV.

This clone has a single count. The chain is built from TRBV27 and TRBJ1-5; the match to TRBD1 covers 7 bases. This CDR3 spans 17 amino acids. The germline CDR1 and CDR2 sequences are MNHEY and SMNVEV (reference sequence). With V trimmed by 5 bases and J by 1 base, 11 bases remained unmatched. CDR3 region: CASSPYRGHGSNQPQHF. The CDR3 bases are TGTGCCAGCAGTCCCTACAGGGGACATGGGAGCAATCAGCCCCAGCATTTT.

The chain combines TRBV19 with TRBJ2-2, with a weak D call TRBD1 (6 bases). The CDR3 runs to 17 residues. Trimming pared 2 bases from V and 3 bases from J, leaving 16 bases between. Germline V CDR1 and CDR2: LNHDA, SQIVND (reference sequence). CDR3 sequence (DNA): TGTGCCAGTAGTATAAATGGACAGATAAGATACACCGGGGAGCTGTTTTTT. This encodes CASSINGQIRYTGELFF.